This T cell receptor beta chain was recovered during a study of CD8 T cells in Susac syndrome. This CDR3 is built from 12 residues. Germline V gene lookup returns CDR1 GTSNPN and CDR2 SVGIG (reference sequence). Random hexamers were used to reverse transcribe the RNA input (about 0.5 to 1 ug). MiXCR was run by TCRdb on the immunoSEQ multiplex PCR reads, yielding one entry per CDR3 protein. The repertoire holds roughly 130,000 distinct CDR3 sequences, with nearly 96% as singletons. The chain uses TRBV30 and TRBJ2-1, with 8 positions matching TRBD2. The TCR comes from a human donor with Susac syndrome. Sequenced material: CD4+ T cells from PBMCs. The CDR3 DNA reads TGTGCTGGAGCGGGAGTGTCTCATGAGCAGTTCTTC. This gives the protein CAGAGVSHEQFF.